The clone carrying this T cell receptor beta chain occurred many times. The record originates from a study of CD4 and CD8 cells across lung adenocarcinoma regions. Localized lung adenocarcinoma, a non-small cell lung cancer, affected the donors. TCRdb called the PCR reads again in MiXCR, with one record for every CDR3 protein. The data show roughly 16,000 distinct CDR3 sequences, around 52% seen once. The CDR3 totals 18 residues. V was pared by 1 base and J by 0 bases, with 17 bases between. The TCR was taken from a female donor with lung adenocarcinoma. The CD4 and CD8 labels of this study may be unreliable. What was sequenced was CD8+ T cells from the center of a lung tumor. The chain employs TRBV12-3 or TRBV12-4 and TRBJ2-3; D is unclear. The CDR3 DNA reads TGTGCCAGCAGTTTAGGTCAGAGTCTGACGGCTAGCACAGATACGCAGTATTTT. It translates to CASSLGQSLTASTDTQYF.